These T cell receptor beta chains were read from a single sample in a study of blood T cell repertoires in COVID-19. Clones were sequenced by immunoSEQ multiplex PCR, and TCRdb holds only the in-frame ones, with some missing. The table records 150,000 to 200,000 clones, about four fifths of them present only once. Input material: peripheral blood. The receptors here all came from a woman aged 40 to 50 with COVID-19, enrolled during active disease. Both conserved end residues are part of each CDR3. The order of the fields is D gene, V gene, clone size, J gene, CDR3 DNA, CDR3 protein. A D gene is named only where the DNA matches it firmly. Clone size is not always given. Where it is, it says once, few, many or a class for expanded clones.

>TRBD2|TRBV5-1|once|TRBJ2-2
TGCGCCAGCAGCTCCACTAGCGGGAGGAACGGGGAGCTGTTTTTT
CASSSTSGRNGELFF
>TRBD2|TRBV13|NA|TRBJ2-3
TGTGCCAGCAGCTCAGAAGGGCTAGCGGGAGCAGATACGCAGTATTTT
CASSSEGLAGADTQYF
>TRBD2|TRBV6-5|NA|TRBJ2-1
TGTGCCAGCATGATGCTAGCGGGACCGTACAATGAGCAGTTCTTC
CASMMLAGPYNEQFF
>TRBD2|TRBV6-5|NA|TRBJ2-7
TGTGCCAGCAGTCCTAGCGGGAGGTCCCCCTACGAGCAGTACTTC
CASSPSGRSPYEQYF
>NA|TRBV6-5|NA|TRBJ1-1
TGTGCCAGCAGTTCAGCGGGTAAAGCTTTCTTT
CASSSAGKAFF
>NA|TRBV6-1|NA|TRBJ2-2
TGTGCCAGCAGTGAACCTACCGGGGAGCTGTTTTTT
CASSEPTGELFF
>TRBD2|TRBV30|NA|TRBJ2-3
TGTGCCTGGAGTGTACTCGGGGGGTTCAAAGATACGCAGTATTTT
CAWSVLGGFKDTQYF
>NA|TRBV6-5|NA|TRBJ1-1
TGTGCCAGCAGTTACTCGAACGGGGTAAACACTGAAGCTTTCTTT
CASSYSNGVNTEAFF
>TRBD2|TRBV11-3|once|TRBJ2-3
TGTGCCAGCAGCTTAGGAGCGGGATACGCAGATACGCAGTATTTT
CASSLGAGYADTQYF
>NA|TRBV5-4|NA|TRBJ2-2
TGTGCCAGCACCTTCCCAGGGGTGGCGGAGCTGTTTTTT
CASTFPGVAELFF
>TRBD1|TRBV4-1|NA|TRBJ1-4
TGCGCCAGCAGCCAAGATTCGGGGACAGGGGAAAAACTGTTTTTT
CASSQDSGTGEKLFF
>TRBD1|TRBV5-6|NA|TRBJ2-3
TGTGCCAGCAGCCGGACAGGGGCTAGCGACTGGTATACGCAGTATTTT
CASSRTGASDWYTQYF
>TRBD2|TRBV9|NA|TRBJ2-3
TGTGCCAGCAGCGTAGCTACTAGCGGGGTAGCAGATACGCAGTATTTT
CASSVATSGVADTQYF
>NA|TRBV19|few|TRBJ2-7
TGTGCCAGTAGTCGCCGGGACAACTCCTACGAGCAGTACTTC
CASSRRDNSYEQYF
>NA|TRBV9|NA|TRBJ2-1
TGTGCCAGCAGCGCCAACAGCGGAGCTGCTGGGTACAATGAGCAGTTCTTC
CASSANSGAAGYNEQFF
>TRBD2|TRBV7-6|NA|TRBJ2-5
TGTGCCAGCAAATCTAGCGGGGCTCCCCGGGAGACCCAGTACTTC
CASKSSGAPRETQYF
>NA|TRBV2|NA|TRBJ1-1
TGTGCCAGCAGTTGGGGTACTCGGGTGGAGGGAGCTTTCTTT
CASSWGTRVEGAFF
>NA|TRBV29-1|NA|TRBJ1-1
TGCAGCGTTACTTCAGTTAGCGGGTACACTGAAGCTTTCTTT
CSVTSVSGYTEAFF
>NA|TRBV9|NA|TRBJ2-2
TGTGCCAGCAGCGTTGGACTTCACGCGAACACCGGGGAGCTGTTTTTT
CASSVGLHANTGELFF
>TRBD1|TRBV30|few|TRBJ1-5
TGTGCCTGGGGGACAGGGGGCCGAGATCAGCCCCAGCATTTT
CAWGTGGRDQPQHF
>TRBD2|TRBV30|NA|TRBJ2-5
TGTGCCTGCCCCCATGGACTTGGACTAGCGGAGAGGGCGAGAGAGACCCAGTACTTC
CACPHGLGLAERARETQYF
>NA|TRBV6-5|NA|TRBJ2-3
TGTGCCAGCAATCGGGAGAGCACAGATACGCAGTATTTT
CASNRESTDTQYF
>NA|TRBV2|NA|TRBJ1-3
TGTGCCAGCAAAGGACTCTCCTCTGGAAACACCATATATTTT
CASKGLSSGNTIYF
>NA|TRBV7-3|NA|TRBJ1-1
TGTGCCAGCAGTCCGACAACGAACACTGAAGCTTTCTTT
CASSPTTNTEAFF
>NA|TRBV19|NA|TRBJ2-5
TGTGCCAGTAGCGAGGGTCTACAAGAGACCCAGTACTTC
CASSEGLQETQYF
>NA|TRBV6-5|NA|TRBJ2-1
TGTGCCAGCAGTTGGCGGGGGCTAAGCTCCTACAATGAGCAGTTCTTC
CASSWRGLSSYNEQFF
>NA|TRBV9|NA|TRBJ2-2
TGTGCCAGCAGCGTAGAAGATGGCGGCAACACCGGGGAGCTGTTTTTT
CASSVEDGGNTGELFF
>TRBD1|TRBV4-1|NA|TRBJ1-1
TGCGCCAGCAGCCTACAAGGTCACAGGGGAATGAACACTGAAGCTTTCTTT
CASSLQGHRGMNTEAFF
>TRBD2|TRBV11-2|NA|TRBJ2-3
TGTGCCAGCAGCTTCCTTTTTGCGGGGGTCTCTAGCACAGATACGCAGTATTTT
CASSFLFAGVSSTDTQYF
>NA|TRBV29-1|NA|TRBJ2-7
TGCAGCGTTGTAATAGGCAGGGGAGTGATCTACGAGCAGTACTTC
CSVVIGRGVIYEQYF
>TRBD1|TRBV2|NA|TRBJ1-6
TGTGCCAGCAACGACCCTGGACAGGGATCACCCCTCCACTTT
CASNDPGQGSPLHF
>NA|TRBV6-5|NA|TRBJ2-7
TGTGCCAGCAGGAGGCCAGTAAAGACGGGGGAGCAGTACTTC
CASRRPVKTGEQYF
>NA|TRBV19|NA|TRBJ2-1
TGTGCCAGTAGACCCAGGTCTAATTACAATGAGCAGTTCTTC
CASRPRSNYNEQFF
>NA|TRBV28|NA|TRBJ2-5
TGTGCCAGCATGTCCCCGGGAGAAAAAGAGACCCAGTACTTC
CASMSPGEKETQYF
>NA|TRBV2|NA|TRBJ2-3
TGTGCCAGCAGGGGACAAACTAGCACAGATACGCAGTATTTT
CASRGQTSTDTQYF
>TRBD1|TRBV2|NA|TRBJ2-1
TGTGCCAGCAAAAGGACAGGGGTTAAAAGTGAGCAGTTCTTC
CASKRTGVKSEQFF
>NA|TRBV30|NA|TRBJ1-2
TGTGCCTGGAGTGTGGGAGGATATGGCTACACCTTC
CAWSVGGYGYTF
>NA|TRBV7-9|NA|TRBJ1-1
TGTGCCAGCAGCTATGCGCCTGAAGCTTTCTTT
CASSYAPEAFF
>NA|TRBV6-5|few|TRBJ1-2
TGTGCCAGCAGTTACAGAGAGGGTGGCTACACCTTC
CASSYREGGYTF
>TRBD1|TRBV15|many|TRBJ2-5
TGTGCCACCAGCAGAGGAGGGGGCATGGGGACCCAGTACTTC
CATSRGGGMGTQYF
>TRBD2|TRBV27|NA|TRBJ2-7
TGTGCCAGCAGTTTTCGAGCGGGAGGGTACTACGAGCAGTACTTC
CASSFRAGGYYEQYF
>NA|TRBV10-3|NA|TRBJ1-1
TGTGCCATCAGCGAGCTATTGGGGCCCTCTGAAGCTTTCTTT
CAISELLGPSEAFF
>NA|TRBV2|NA|TRBJ1-5
TGTGCCAGCAGTCAGACAGATAGCAATCAGCCCCAGCATTTT
CASSQTDSNQPQHF
>TRBD2|TRBV7-9|NA|TRBJ2-3
TGTGCCAGCAAGACTAGCGGGGGCTCCGGAGATACGCAGTATTTT
CASKTSGGSGDTQYF
>TRBD1|TRBV29-1|NA|TRBJ2-7
TGCAGCGCTCAGACAGGGTACGAGCAGTACTTC
CSAQTGYEQYF
>TRBD1|TRBV24-1|once|TRBJ1-1
TGTGCCACCAGTGATTGGGACAGGGGTGACGCTTTCTTT
CATSDWDRGDAFF
>TRBD1|TRBV28|NA|TRBJ1-2
TGTGCCAGCAGTTTACCCGCTTCGACAGGGGCTGGCTACACCTTC
CASSLPASTGAGYTF